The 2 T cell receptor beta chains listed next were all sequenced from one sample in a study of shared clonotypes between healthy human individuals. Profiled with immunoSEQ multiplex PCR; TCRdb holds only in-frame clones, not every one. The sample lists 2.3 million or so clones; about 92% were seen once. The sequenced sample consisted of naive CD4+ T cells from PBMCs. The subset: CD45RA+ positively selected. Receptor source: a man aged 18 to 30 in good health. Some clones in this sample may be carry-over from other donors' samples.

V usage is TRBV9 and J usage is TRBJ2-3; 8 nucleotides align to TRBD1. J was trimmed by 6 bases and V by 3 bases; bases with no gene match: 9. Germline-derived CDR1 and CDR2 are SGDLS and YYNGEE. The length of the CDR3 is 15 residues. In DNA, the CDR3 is TGTGCCAGCAGCGCATCGGACAGGGAGTGGGATACGCAGTATTTT. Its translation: CASSASDREWDTQYF.

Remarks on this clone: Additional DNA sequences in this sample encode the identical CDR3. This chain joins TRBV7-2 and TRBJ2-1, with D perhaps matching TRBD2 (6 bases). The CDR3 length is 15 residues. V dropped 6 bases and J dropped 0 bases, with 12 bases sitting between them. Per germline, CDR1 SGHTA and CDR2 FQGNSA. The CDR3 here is CASSPSGSSYNEQFF. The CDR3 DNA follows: TGTGCCAGCAGTCCCTCCGGGAGCTCCTACAATGAGCAGTTCTTC. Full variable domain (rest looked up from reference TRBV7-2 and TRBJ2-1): GAGVSQSPSNKVTEKGKDVELRCDPISGHTALYWYRQSLGQGLEFLIYFQGNSAPDKSGLPSDRFSAERTGGSVSTLTIQRTQQEDSAVYLCASSPSGSSYNEQFFGPGTRLTVL.